The clone carrying this TCR beta chain is a singleton in its sample. This record comes from a study of blood T cell repertoires in COVID-19. For the study at large: Samples taken during acute and convalescent COVID-19 were collected in the United States, Italy and Spain. Sample material is recorded as cDNA or gDNA derived from T cells, B-cell-depleted T cells, or PBMCs.

In the original analysis: Reference gene primers were amplified, and this amplification served to estimate nucleated cell counts. Assay: immunoSEQ multiplex PCR; the TCRdb copy retains only in-frame clones and omits some. V, J and clone size are taken as reported in that table, and D and trimming were inferred from the DNA itself. The sample yields under 150,000 clones, 70% to 85% seen once. This CDR3 spans 13 amino acids. With 6 bases clipped from V and 8 bases from J, the junction kept 6 bases outside the gene matches. The V gene's germline CDR1 is MNHEY and CDR2 SVGAGI. This clonotype was sampled from a man in his 70s with active or convalescent COVID-19. The sample comprised peripheral blood. V usage is TRBV6-5 and J usage is TRBJ1-4; 7 bases agree with TRBD1. CDR3 sequence reads: CASRGGRIEKLFF. The CDR3 DNA follows: TGTGCCAGCAGAGGGGGCAGGATCGAAAAACTGTTTTTT.